The clone carrying this T cell receptor (beta chain) showed up just a few times. The sample originates from a study of blood T cell repertoires in COVID-19. This CDR3 is built from 11 residues. The ends were cut back, 4 bases at V and 7 bases at J, with 6 bases in the middle. Measured with immunoSEQ multiplex PCR; TCRdb has only the in-frame clones, and not every one. Of around 150,000 clones in the sample, roughly 82% are singletons; the top ten hold about 7.7%. Sequenced: peripheral blood. This sequence was found in a woman in her 40s with COVID-19, enrolled during active disease. The rearrangement joins TRBV5-3 to TRBJ1-5; unclear D gene. TRBV5-3 is treated as an ORF (open reading frame) with a function not yet certain. The CDR3 DNA reads TGTGCCAGAAGCGGGGAGCAGCCCCAGCATTTT. It specifies CARSGEQPQHF.